This T cell receptor beta chain was obtained from a study of T cell responses to AZD1222 COVID-19 vaccine. Study details: Recipients boosted at about 4 weeks or about 12 weeks are pooled.

Study results and limitations: Seropositive at baseline were only a handful of AZD1222 recipients. Regions left unmutated in variants are reportedly the target of nearly half of spike-specific TCRs. A mostly white British donor set with more females was recruited, and clonal diversity was possibly underestimated.

Profiling relied on immunoSEQ multiplex PCR, and the TCRdb table lists in-frame clones only, not all of them. Here the sample spans over 130,000 clones, approximately 91% being singletons. About this clone itself: Antigen unknown.

Germline CDR1 SGHRS, CDR2 YFSETQ. V was shortened by 4 bases and J by 9 bases, with 23 bases between the two germline ends. There are 15 residues in the CDR3. The sample in question was peripheral blood, obtained on day 0 of AZD1222 vaccination. The chain has TRBV5-1 and TRBJ2-7; a weak D match, TRBD2 (5 bases). This receptor was taken from an adult in good health. DNA for the CDR3: TGCGCCAGCAGCCAAACGGCCGCCCGGGGTGTAGGGCAGTACTTC. Its protein is CASSQTAARGVGQYF.